The count of the clone carrying this TCR beta chain is one. V lost 7 bases to trimming and J lost 4 bases; unmatched junction nucleotides: 13. CDR1 is SGHTA and CDR2 is FQGNSA in the germline V gene. This CDR3 is 16 amino acids long. This record comes from a study of blood T cell repertoires in COVID-19. On the study more broadly: Samples of COVID-19 (acute and convalescent) were obtained from the United States, Italy and Spain.

Methods used by the authors: How many nucleated cells were present was estimated from reference gene primer amplification. This table comes from immunoSEQ multiplex PCR, and its TCRdb copy is limited to in-frame clones, with some not included. The D gene and trimming were derived from the DNA, and the V and J assignments and clone size from that table. The data show nearly 300,000 clones, around 88% seen once. The receptor was isolated from a woman aged 30 to 39 who had recovered from COVID-19. The specimen was peripheral blood. V usage is TRBV7-2 and J usage is TRBJ2-1; 7 nucleotides match TRBD2. The CDR3 coding sequence is TGTGCCAGCACCACACTAACCGGGGGGATTTACAATGAGCAGTTCTTC. Amino acid sequence: CASTTLTGGIYNEQFF.